These 21 T cell receptor beta chains were all obtained from the same sample, sequenced in a study of beta chain features in type 1 diabetes. The study reverse transcribed the entire isolated RNA, so it sequenced expressed TCRB transcripts. Data came from immunoSEQ multiplex PCR; TCRdb stores just in-frame clones and leaves some out. The sample records 640,000 or so clones, roughly 13% being singletons. Their antigen targets remain unknown. Study results and caveats: Type 1 diabetes patients had moderately but significantly shorter TCRB CDR3s in all four CD4+ subsets.

The specimen sequenced was naive CD4+ T cells from blood. The receptors shown here come from a man aged 18 to 35 with type 1 diabetes.

V usage is TRBV19 and J usage is TRBJ2-7, with D possibly matching TRBD2 (7 bases). In germline, CDR1 is LNHDA, CDR2 SQIVND (reference sequence). The V end was cut by 6 bases, the J end by 3 bases, with 15 bases between. The CDR3 runs 14 residues. For the CDR3, the DNA is TGTGCCAGTAGCAAGGGGGGGACACTCTACGAGCAGTACTTC. Translated, it gives CASSKGGTLYEQYF.

This clone has a handful of counts. The chain combines TRBV28 with TRBJ2-5, with TRBD1 matching 9 bases. The CDR3 sequence is 15 residues long. V lost 1 base and J lost 5; bases outside the gene matches: 5. Germline CDR1 is MDHEN and CDR2 is SYDVKM. CDR3 sequence reads: CASSLSGTGRETQYF. The CDR3, as DNA: TGTGCCAGCAGTTTATCCGGGACAGGGCGGGAGACCCAGTACTTC.

The V and J genes are TRBV5-4 and TRBJ2-3, with TRBD1 as a possible D gene (6 bases). CDR1 is SGHNT, CDR2 YYREEE, per germline (reference sequence). The V end lost 3 bases, the J end lost 0 bases, and 11 bases lay between the germline ends. This CDR3 is 15 amino acids long. The CDR3 DNA reads TGTGCCAGCAGCTCCTCAGGGGAAAGCACAGATACGCAGTATTTT. Encoded protein: CASSSSGESTDTQYF.

The rearrangement joins TRBV25-1 to TRBJ2-7, with D possibly being TRBD1 (6 bases). CDR3 size: 13 residues. The germline V gene encodes CDR1 MGHDK and CDR2 SYGVNS. V was trimmed by 3 bases and J by 7 bases, leaving 13 bases between them. CDR3 in amino acids: CASSETGPVEQYF. CDR3 nucleotide sequence: TGTGCCAGCAGTGAGACAGGTCCTGTTGAGCAGTACTTC.

The chain uses TRBV11-3 and TRBJ1-6, with 7 bases matching TRBD1. The CDR3 length is 14 residues. In germline, CDR1 is SGHNT, CDR2 YENEEA. V dropped 4 bases and J dropped 14; count of bases not matched to a gene: 11. CDR3 DNA sequence: TGTGCCAGCAGCTCTCGGGACAGCCGCTTGTCCCTCCACTTT. Its translation: CASSSRDSRLSLHF.

This clone was seen only a few times. The rearrangement uses TRBV30 and TRBJ2-1; no firm D call. There are 17 residues in the CDR3. Trimming took 2 bases from V and 0 from J, leaving 17 bases between them. Germline V lookup: CDR1 GTSNPN, CDR2 SVGIG (reference sequence). In nucleotides, the CDR3 is TGTGCCTGGAGTCCCCCGGCCGCCACGAGCTCCTACAATGAGCAGTTCTTC. This encodes CAWSPPAATSSYNEQFF.

The chain has TRBV14 and TRBJ2-1; TRBD2 is a possible D gene (5 bases). V shed 3 bases and J shed 10 bases, with 16 bases lying between them. Per the germline V gene, CDR1 is SGHDN and CDR2 is FVKESK. CDR3 length: 14 amino acids. The CDR3 sequence is CASSHGGHGSEQFF. CDR3 DNA: TGTGCCAGCAGCCATGGCGGGCACGGCTCGGAGCAGTTCTTC.

CDR3 nucleotide sequence: TGTGCCAGCAGCTTCGGGGCCAACTATGGCTACACCTTC. This gives the protein CASSFGANYGYTF. The chain uses TRBV7-9 and TRBJ1-2; weak D call: TRBD1 (5 bases). The length of the CDR3 is 13 residues. Trimming left V 3 bases short and J 2 bases short, with 7 bases between. Germline values: CDR1 SEHNR, CDR2 FQNEAQ (reference sequence).

A remark on this clone: This CDR3 is also generated by other DNA sequences in the sample. The genes are TRBV7-7 and TRBJ2-5; D may match TRBD1 or TRBD2 (5 bases each). Germline CDR1 SSHAT, CDR2 FNYEAQ (reference sequence). The CDR3 length is 13 residues. The V end lost 5 bases, the J end lost 3 bases, and 10 bases lay between the germline ends. CDR3 coding DNA: TGTGCCAGCAGCCGGGACCGAGAAGAGACCCAGTACTTC. Amino acid sequence: CASSRDREETQYF.

This sequence joins TRBV5-5 and TRBJ2-2; TRBD1 agrees at 8 bases. Trimming removed 4 bases from V and 6 bases from J; junction bases left unmatched: 11. The length of the CDR3 is 16 residues. Germline values: CDR1 SGHKS, CDR2 YYEKEE (reference sequence). The CDR3 DNA sequence: TGTGCCAGCAGCGTGGCCGGGACAGGTTTGGCCGGGGAGCTGTTTTTT. This gives the protein CASSVAGTGLAGELFF.

The V call is TRBV19, the J call TRBJ1-5; D is perhaps TRBD1 (6 bases). Trimming shortened V by 4 bases and J by 7 bases, and 14 bases separated the two germline ends. CDR1 LNHDA and CDR2 SQIVND come from the germline V gene (reference sequence). This CDR3 has 14 residues. In DNA form, the CDR3 reads TGTGCCAGTAGTAGGAAAGGGGGGGAACAGCCCCAGCATTTT. It yields the protein CASSRKGGEQPQHF.

This chain uses TRBV4-1 with TRBJ2-7, with a possible D match to TRBD2 (7 bases). The CDR3 consists of 15 residues. The germline V gene has CDR1 MGHRA and CDR2 YSYEKL. V lost 4 bases and J 1 base, leaving 14 bases between the germline ends. The CDR3 sequence: CASSPRGGASYEQYF. The CDR3 bases are TGCGCCAGCAGCCCTCGAGGGGGGGCTTCCTACGAGCAGTACTTC.

The chain links TRBV29-1 to TRBJ2-3; D assignment may be TRBD1 or TRBD2 (5 bases each). CDR1 SQVTM and CDR2 ANQGSEA come from the germline V gene. V lost 1 base and J lost 2, with 10 bases in between. The CDR3 is made up of 14 amino acids. The CDR3 DNA reads as TGCAGCGTTGAAGGGGGGAGCCTCACAGATACGCAGTATTTT. Its translation: CSVEGGSLTDTQYF.

The chain employs TRBV19 and TRBJ2-1, with D perhaps matching TRBD2 (5 bases). CDR1 LNHDA and CDR2 SQIVND come from the germline V gene (reference sequence). The ends were cut back, 8 bases at V and 2 bases at J, with 13 bases in the middle. The CDR3 sequence is 14 residues long. This chain's CDR3 is CASSSGFAYNEQFF. CDR3 bases: TGTGCCAGTTCATCGGGGTTCGCCTACAATGAGCAGTTCTTC.

V gene TRBV9 combines with J gene TRBJ2-6; no firm D call. There are 16 residues in the CDR3. Germline V gives CDR1 SGDLS, CDR2 YYNGEE. V lost 0 bases to trimming and J lost 0 bases, with 7 bases between them. The CDR3 DNA is TGTGCCAGCAGCGTAGGGTCCTTCTCTGGGGCCAACGTCCTGACTTTC. Amino acids: CASSVGSFSGANVLTF.

J is TRBJ2-2 and V is TRBV19; either TRBD1 or TRBD2 may supply D (5 bases each). V lost 3 bases and J 5 bases, leaving 7 bases between the germline ends. This CDR3 spans 13 amino acids. In germline, CDR1 is LNHDA, CDR2 SQIVND (reference sequence). CDR3 in amino acids: CASSIWGTGELFF. CDR3 in DNA: TGTGCCAGTAGTATTTGGGGGACCGGGGAGCTGTTTTTT.

The chain has TRBV5-1 and TRBJ1-1; D may be TRBD1 (6 bases). CDR1 is SGHRS and CDR2 is YFSETQ in the germline V gene. CDR3 size: 11 residues. Trimming stripped 8 bases from V and 4 bases from J, with 9 bases between. CDR3 nucleotides: TGCGCCAGTACAGGGTCCACTGAAGCTTTCTTT. As protein: CASTGSTEAFF.

There are a few counts of this clone. The DNA for the CDR3 is TGCAGCGTTGAAAGGGGGACCGCTGGCACTGAAGCTTTCTTT. Protein sequence: CSVERGTAGTEAFF. The gene calls are TRBV29-1 and TRBJ1-1; TRBD1 might be the D (6 bases). The CDR3 covers 14 residues. Germline CDR1 SQVTM, CDR2 ANQGSEA. Between the trimmed V and J ends, which lost 2 bases and 4 bases, there was a span of 14 bases. Using reference TRBV29-1 and TRBJ1-1 for the parts outside the CDR3, the full variable domain is SAVISQKPSRDICQRGTSLTIQCQVDSQVTMMFWYRQQPGQSLTLIATANQGSEATYESGFVIDKFPISRPNLTFSTLTVSNMSPEDSSIYLCSVERGTAGTEAFFGQGTRLTVV.

This clone was seen more than once but under ten times. The chain recombines TRBV25-1 with TRBJ2-7, with D possibly called TRBD1 or TRBD2 (7 bases each). Between the trimmed V and J ends, which lost 4 bases and 2 bases, there was a span of 12 bases. The length of the CDR3 is 14 residues. CDR1 and CDR2 from the germline V gene are MGHDK and SYGVNS. The CDR3 DNA is TGTGCCAGCAGTGGGGGAGGGGGCCCCTACGAGCAGTACTTC. It translates to CASSGGGGPYEQYF.

V gene TRBV7-9 combines with J gene TRBJ1-1; D gene unclear. Germline values: CDR1 SEHNR, CDR2 FQNEAQ (reference sequence). V dropped 2 bases and J dropped 4 bases, with 8 bases sitting between them. This CDR3 has 13 amino acids. The CDR3 coding sequence is TGTGCCAGCAGCTTACAGGAAATCACTGAAGCTTTCTTT. Translation gives CASSLQEITEAFF.

This clone has only a few counts. The chain uses TRBV28 and TRBJ2-5; 13 positions match TRBD2. The CDR3 sequence is 16 residues long. CDR1 MDHEN and CDR2 SYDVKM come from the germline V gene. Trimming removed 3 bases from V and 2 bases from J; junction bases left unmatched: 3. The DNA of the CDR3 is TGTGCCAGCAGTTTTGGACTAGCGGGGGAGCAAGAGACCCAGTACTTC. Its translation is CASSFGLAGEQETQYF.